Below are 3 T cell receptor beta chains sequenced from a single sample in a study of blood T cells in healthy people across ages. The authors ran a second PCR of about 6 to 12 cycles using a sample-barcoded 5' primer and a J-beta primer mix. MiXCR, applied by TCRdb to the 5' RACE reads, yields one record per CDR3 protein. The data show more than 700,000 distinct CDR3 sequences, 46% seen once. Specimen: blood. The source of these receptors is a man aged 80 or over in good health.

The V gene is TRBV11-2, the J gene TRBJ2-5; 7 bases fit TRBD2. CDR1 is SGHAT and CDR2 is FQNNGV in the germline V gene. The CDR3 totals 14 residues. V trimming: 4 bases; J trimming: 2 bases; junction bases outside the gene matches: 4. The DNA for the CDR3 is TGTGCCAGCAGCTACGGGACTACTCAAGAGACCCAGTACTTC. This encodes CASSYGTTQETQYF.

The genes are TRBV20-1 and TRBJ2-3; D is unresolved. The V end lost 5 bases, the J end lost 3 bases, and 9 bases lay between the germline ends. This CDR3 is built from 12 residues. Germline V gene lookup returns CDR1 DFQATT and CDR2 SNEGSKA (reference sequence). The CDR3 spells CSAPDPTDTQYF. The CDR3, as DNA: TGCAGTGCTCCAGATCCAACAGATACGCAGTATTTT.

The chain uses TRBV9 and TRBJ1-4, with 7 nucleotides matching TRBD1. Germline V gene sequence: CDR1 SGDLS, CDR2 YYNGEE. There are 15 residues in the CDR3. V lost 0 bases and J lost 5; bases outside the gene matches: 4. Here the CDR3 DNA reads TGTGCCAGCAGCGTAGGAGGGGGCCCCAATGAAAAACTGTTTTTT. This gives the protein CASSVGGGPNEKLFF.